This TCR beta chain is from a study of T-cell reconstitution after alpha-beta-depleted transplantation in children (dated by TCRdb to 2016 to 2018). For the study in its entirety: T-cell immune reconstitution after TCRalphabeta/CD19-depleted allogeneic hematopoietic cell transplantation in children was quantitatively tracked in the study by means of TCR repertoire profiling.

Receptor amplification or capture employed PCR. TCRdb records Illumina HiSeq 2500 as the sequencer. TCR library preparation used molecular barcoding, with unique molecular identifiers applied to normalize quantification of the TCRbeta repertoire. Through fastp at Q25 and MiXCR, TCRdb rebuilt clones from the public reads, retaining in-frame beta chains. Every entry covers one CDR3 protein and lists the most common genes and DNA from its rows. Present in this sample are 500,000 or so distinct CDR3 sequences, less than 35% of which were seen just once. Jointly, the top ten make up approximately 2.3% of the sample. This clonotype has a handful of counts. Its antigen is unknown. No clone much larger than this one lies a single base away; base qualities are absent. Looking up the germline V gene (reference sequence) yields CDR1 SEHNR and CDR2 FQNEAQ. The junction carries 15 bases between V and J, which are trimmed by 5 bases and 7 bases respectively. The CDR3, cysteine through valine, is 13 amino acids long. Left in the record is the CDR3 DNA by itself, 39 bases read in frame from the first base.

Rearrangement joined TRBV7-9 to TRBJ2-7; the D gene cannot be resolved reliably. This TCR derives from a human donor who donated a stem cell graft to a child with aplastic anemia. The input for sequencing was PBMCs from the stem cell graft donor, taken from the stem cell graft. The DNA reads TGTGCCAGCAGCCCTCATTCGTCGGGTGAGCAGTACGTC. Translation gives CASSPHSSGEQYV.